The 13 T cell receptor beta chains below come from one sample, sequenced in a study of blood T cell repertoires in COVID-19. Clones were sequenced by immunoSEQ multiplex PCR, and TCRdb holds only the in-frame ones, with some missing. The sample carries roughly 300,000 clones, approximately 87% recorded once. Source material: peripheral blood. The receptors shown here come from a woman aged 45 to 65 who had recovered from COVID-19.

This sequence joins TRBV28 and TRBJ2-2, with D possibly being TRBD1 (6 bases). V gave up 8 bases and J gave up 1 base, with 8 bases separating them. Germline assignment: CDR1 MDHEN and CDR2 SYDVKM. There are 13 residues in the CDR3. Here the CDR3 reads CASRDMNTGELFF. In nucleotides, the CDR3 is TGTGCCAGCCGGGACATGAACACCGGGGAGCTGTTTTTT.

The chain employs TRBV5-8 and TRBJ2-3; D is possibly TRBD1 (5 bases). This CDR3 is 14 amino acids long. From germline, CDR1 is SGHTS and CDR2 YDEGEE. Trimming cost V 4 bases and J 1 base, with 10 bases left between them. CDR3 coding DNA: TGTGCCAGCAGCCCGGTCAGGGGCACAGATACGCAGTATTTT. Its protein product is CASSPVRGTDTQYF.

The chain is built from TRBV28 and TRBJ1-4; the D is unclear. Germline CDR1 is MDHEN and CDR2 is SYDVKM. V was shortened by 4 bases and J by 4 bases, with 10 bases between the two germline ends. The CDR3 is 14 amino acids. CDR3 DNA: TGTGCCAGCAGTTCCCCCGGCGGTAATGAAAAACTGTTTTTT. Translated: CASSSPGGNEKLFF.

This chain joins TRBV29-1 and TRBJ2-1, with 15 bases fitting TRBD2. Germline trimming cut 6 bases from V and 5 bases from J; bases unmatched to any gene: 5. Germline CDR1 SQVTM, CDR2 ANQGSEA. The CDR3 has 15 amino acids. Here the CDR3 DNA reads TGCAGCGTGACCGGGACTAGCGGGGGGAACAATGAGCAGTTCTTC. Protein product: CSVTGTSGGNNEQFF.

This clone came up a few times. This chain joins TRBV6-5 and TRBJ2-2; no clear D. CDR1 is MNHEY and CDR2 is SVGAGI in the germline V gene. The CDR3 runs to 11 residues. The germline V and J ends were trimmed by 7 bases and 6 bases, with 6 bases remaining between them. The DNA for the CDR3 is TGTGCCAGCACCCAATCCGGGGAGCTGTTTTTT. Its protein product is CASTQSGELFF.

The chain is built from TRBV6-5 and TRBJ1-5, with D perhaps matching TRBD1 (6 bases). Germline CDR1 MNHEY, CDR2 SVGAGI. This CDR3 has 13 amino acids. V lost 5 bases, J lost 4 bases, and 9 bases lay in between. CDR3 DNA sequence: TGTGCCAGCAGTAGGACAGAAAATCAGCCCCAGCATTTT. Translation: CASSRTENQPQHF.

J is TRBJ1-5 and V is TRBV19; 8 positions match TRBD1. Germline values: CDR1 LNHDA, CDR2 SQIVND (reference sequence). V was clipped by 5 bases and J by 0 bases; unmatched bases: 3. The CDR3 totals 15 residues. CDR3 sequence: CASSSGQVSNQPQHF. The CDR3 DNA reads TGTGCCAGTAGTTCGGGACAGGTTAGCAATCAGCCCCAGCATTTT. Using reference TRBV19 and TRBJ1-5 for the parts outside the CDR3, the full variable domain is DGGITQSPKYLFRKEGQNVTLSCEQNLNHDAMYWYRQDPGQGLRLIYYSQIVNDFQKGDIAEGYSVSREKKESFPLTVTSAQKNPTAFYLCASSSGQVSNQPQHFGDGTRLSIL.

The chain is built from TRBV29-1 and TRBJ2-1, with 8 positions matching TRBD2. V trimming: 4 bases; J trimming: 4 bases; junction bases outside the gene matches: 3. Germline lookup yields CDR1 SQVTM and CDR2 ANQGSEA. This CDR3 contains 13 residues. The CDR3 protein is CSVVREGYNEQFF. CDR3 bases: TGCAGCGTTGTCCGGGAGGGATACAATGAGCAGTTCTTC.

V gene TRBV12-3 or TRBV12-4 combines with J gene TRBJ2-5; 8 nucleotides agree with TRBD2. The ends lost 4 bases at V and 5 bases at J; junction bases unmatched: 0. The length of the CDR3 is 12 residues. CDR3 sequence: CASSWTSETQYF. The DNA for the CDR3 is TGTGCCAGCAGTTGGACTAGCGAGACCCAGTACTTC.

The chain recombines TRBV7-2 with TRBJ1-2; maybe TRBD1 (6 bases). Looked up from germline, CDR1 is SGHTA and CDR2 is FQGNSA. Trimming removed 5 bases from V and 4 bases from J, with 14 bases in between. This CDR3 has 14 amino acids. The CDR3 reads CASSPQQGIYGYTF. The CDR3 bases are TGTGCCAGCAGCCCTCAACAGGGAATCTATGGCTACACCTTC. Based on the CDR3 plus reference TRBV7-2 and TRBJ1-2, the full variable domain is GAGVSQSPSNKVTEKGKDVELRCDPISGHTALYWYRQSLGQGLEFLIYFQGNSAPDKSGLPSDRFSAERTGGSVSTLTIQRTQQEDSAVYLCASSPQQGIYGYTFGSGTRLTVV.

V usage is TRBV6-5 and J usage is TRBJ2-2; possibly TRBD2 for D (5 bases). Per germline, CDR1 MNHEY and CDR2 SVGAGI. Trimming removed 2 bases at V and 0 bases at J, with 10 bases between. The CDR3 runs 16 residues. CDR3 sequence: CASSYGGPSNTGELFF. The CDR3 DNA is TGTGCCAGCAGTTACGGAGGACCTTCGAACACCGGGGAGCTGTTTTTT.

In this sample, this clone turned up a few times. The V call is TRBV30, the J call TRBJ1-5; 7 bases line up with TRBD1. Germline CDR1 and CDR2: GTSNPN and SVGIG (reference sequence). J gave up 7 bases and V 5 bases, and 17 bases lay outside the gene matches. This CDR3 comprises 16 residues. The CDR3 sequence is CAWGRIDQGGGQPQHF. The CDR3 region has the DNA TGTGCCTGGGGACGAATTGATCAGGGGGGAGGACAGCCCCAGCATTTT.

The chain joins TRBV28 to TRBJ2-7, with 7 bases fitting TRBD2. The germline V gene encodes CDR1 MDHEN and CDR2 SYDVKM. This CDR3 contains 16 residues. Germline trimming cut 6 bases from V and 3 bases from J; bases unmatched to any gene: 14. The CDR3 DNA reads as TGTGCCAGCAGAAAGACTAGCAGGAATCCGTACTACGAGCAGTACTTC. Protein sequence: CASRKTSRNPYYEQYF.